Below, one T cell receptor beta chain is given with its context. Its antigen is as yet unknown. This entry is derived from a study of T cells after yellow fever vaccination. Study-level background: Fractions with few cells were prepared using SMART-Seq v4 Ultra Low Input. Broader study findings: Only a minor proportion of clonotypes was detected across both CD4 and CD8 compartments.

J was trimmed by 2 bases and V by 6 bases; bases with no gene match: 6. The CDR3 has 14 amino acids. TCRdb used MiXCR to reprocess the 5' RACE reads, holding one entry per CDR3 protein. The sample has about 580,000 distinct CDR3 sequences; 17% are singletons. The origin of this receptor is a man aged 18 to 35 who received the YFV17D yellow fever vaccine. The sample was PBMCs, taken about 5 days after the first yellow fever vaccination. The gene calls are TRBV12-3 or TRBV12-4 and TRBJ2-7, with 8 bases lining up with TRBD1. The DNA of the CDR3 is TGTGCCAGCAGGGGGACAGGTAGGCCCTACGAGCAGTACTTC. Translating it yields CASRGTGRPYEQYF.